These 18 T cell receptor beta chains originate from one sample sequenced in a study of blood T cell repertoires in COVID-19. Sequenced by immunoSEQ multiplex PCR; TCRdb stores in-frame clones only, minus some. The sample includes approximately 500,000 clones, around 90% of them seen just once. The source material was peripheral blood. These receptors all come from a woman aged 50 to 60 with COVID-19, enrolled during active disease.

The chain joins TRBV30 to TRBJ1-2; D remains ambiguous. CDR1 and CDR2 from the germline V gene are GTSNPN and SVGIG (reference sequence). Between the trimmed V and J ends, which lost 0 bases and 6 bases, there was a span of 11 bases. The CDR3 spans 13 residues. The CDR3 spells CAWSVEAENGYTF. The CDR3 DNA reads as TGTGCCTGGAGTGTTGAGGCGGAGAATGGCTACACCTTC. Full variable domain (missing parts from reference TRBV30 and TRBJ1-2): SQTIHQWPATLVQPVGSPLSLECTVEGTSNPNLYWYRQAAGRGLQLLFYSVGIGQISSEVPQNLSASRPQDRQFILSSKKLLLSDSGFYLCAWSVEAENGYTFGSGTRLTVV.

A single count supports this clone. The CDR3 DNA reads as TGTGCCATCAGTACTACAGGGTCCGAGCAGTACTTC. It encodes CAISTTGSEQYF. The rearrangement joins TRBV10-3 to TRBJ2-7, with a tentative D call TRBD1 (6 bases). The CDR3 sequence is 12 residues long. The ends were cut back, 5 bases at V and 6 bases at J, with 11 bases in the middle. Germline V gene data show CDR1 as ENHRY and CDR2 as SYGVKD.

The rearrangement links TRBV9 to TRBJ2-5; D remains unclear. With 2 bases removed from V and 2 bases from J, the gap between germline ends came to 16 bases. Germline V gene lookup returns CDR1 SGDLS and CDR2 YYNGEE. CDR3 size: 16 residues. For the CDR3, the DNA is TGTGCCAGCAGCGTGGCCCCGAGGAGCACTCAAGAGACCCAGTACTTC. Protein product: CASSVAPRSTQETQYF.

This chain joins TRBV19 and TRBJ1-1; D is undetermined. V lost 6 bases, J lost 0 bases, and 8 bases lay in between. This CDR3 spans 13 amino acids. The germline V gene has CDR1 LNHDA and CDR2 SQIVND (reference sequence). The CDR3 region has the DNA TGTGCCAGTAGAAACGGGATGAACACTGAAGCTTTCTTT. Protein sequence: CASRNGMNTEAFF.

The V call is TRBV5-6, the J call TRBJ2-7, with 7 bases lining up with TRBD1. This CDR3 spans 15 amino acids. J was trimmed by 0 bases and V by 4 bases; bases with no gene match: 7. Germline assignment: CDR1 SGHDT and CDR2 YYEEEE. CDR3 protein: CASSPDRYVSYEQYF. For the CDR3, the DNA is TGTGCCAGCAGCCCGGACAGGTACGTCTCCTACGAGCAGTACTTC.

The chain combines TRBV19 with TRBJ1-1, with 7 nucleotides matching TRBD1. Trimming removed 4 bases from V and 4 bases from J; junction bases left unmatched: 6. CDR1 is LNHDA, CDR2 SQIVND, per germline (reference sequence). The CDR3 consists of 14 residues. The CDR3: CASSKPGTVTEAFF. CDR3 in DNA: TGTGCCAGTAGTAAACCCGGGACAGTCACTGAAGCTTTCTTT.

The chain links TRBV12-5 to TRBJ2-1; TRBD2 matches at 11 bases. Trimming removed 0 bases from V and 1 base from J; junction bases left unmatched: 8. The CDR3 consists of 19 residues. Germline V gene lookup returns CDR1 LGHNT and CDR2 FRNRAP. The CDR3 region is CASGLVLTSGGMSYNEQFF. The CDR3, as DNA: TGTGCTAGTGGTTTGGTACTTACTAGCGGGGGCATGTCCTACAATGAGCAGTTCTTC.

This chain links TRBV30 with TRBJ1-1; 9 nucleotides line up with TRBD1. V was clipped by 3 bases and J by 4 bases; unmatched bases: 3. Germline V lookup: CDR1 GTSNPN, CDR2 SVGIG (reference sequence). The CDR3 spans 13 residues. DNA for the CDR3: TGTGCCTGGAGGACAGGGGGAGGCACTGAAGCTTTCTTT. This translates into CAWRTGGGTEAFF.

The CDR3 here is CASSLAPGQGRTGELFF. The CDR3 bases are TGTGCCAGCAGCTTAGCTCCGGGACAGGGAAGAACCGGGGAGCTGTTTTTT. The genes are TRBV7-8 and TRBJ2-2, with 9 bases that match TRBD1. Trimming cost V 0 bases and J 5 bases; bases outside gene matches: 7. Germline CDR1 and CDR2: SGHVS and FQNEAQ. There are 17 residues in the CDR3.

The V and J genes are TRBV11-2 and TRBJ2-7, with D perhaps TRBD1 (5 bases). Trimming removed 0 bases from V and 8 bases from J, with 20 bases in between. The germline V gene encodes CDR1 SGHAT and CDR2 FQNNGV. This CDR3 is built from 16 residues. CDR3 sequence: CASSLDQVQAPTKQYF. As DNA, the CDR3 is TGTGCCAGCAGCTTAGATCAGGTACAGGCCCCTACCAAGCAGTACTTC.

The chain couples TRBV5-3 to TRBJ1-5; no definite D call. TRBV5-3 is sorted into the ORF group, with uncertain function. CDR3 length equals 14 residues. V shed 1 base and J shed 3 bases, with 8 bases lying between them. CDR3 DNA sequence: TGTGCCAGAAGCTTGTTTCAGGACAATCAGCCCCAGCATTTT. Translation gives CARSLFQDNQPQHF.

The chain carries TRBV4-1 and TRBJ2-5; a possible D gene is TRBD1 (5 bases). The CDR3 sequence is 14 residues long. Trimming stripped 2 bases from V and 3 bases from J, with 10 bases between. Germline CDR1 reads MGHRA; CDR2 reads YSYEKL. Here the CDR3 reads CASSQLIREETQYF. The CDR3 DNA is TGCGCCAGCAGCCAACTAATCAGGGAAGAGACCCAGTACTTC.

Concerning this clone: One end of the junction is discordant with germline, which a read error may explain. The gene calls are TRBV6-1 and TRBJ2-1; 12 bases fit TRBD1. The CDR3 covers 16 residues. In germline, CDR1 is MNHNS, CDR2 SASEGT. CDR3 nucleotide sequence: TGTGCCAGCAGCGAAGAGGGACAGGGGGCTTGGAATGAGCAGTTCTTC. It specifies CASSEEGQGAWNEQFF.

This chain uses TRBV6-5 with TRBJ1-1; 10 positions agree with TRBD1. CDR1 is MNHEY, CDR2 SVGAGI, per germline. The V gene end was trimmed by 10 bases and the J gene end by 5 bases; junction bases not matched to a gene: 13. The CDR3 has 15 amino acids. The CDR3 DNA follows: TGTGCCACTTTTGCGAGGGACAGGGGTTGGACTGAAGCTTTCTTT. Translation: CATFARDRGWTEAFF.

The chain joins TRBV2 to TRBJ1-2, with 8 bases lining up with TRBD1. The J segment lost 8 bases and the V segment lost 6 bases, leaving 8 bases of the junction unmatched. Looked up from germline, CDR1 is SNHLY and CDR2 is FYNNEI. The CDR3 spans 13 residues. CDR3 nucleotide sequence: TGTGCCAGCAGCCTCGGACAGGGCGGCGGCTACACCTTC. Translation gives CASSLGQGGGYTF.

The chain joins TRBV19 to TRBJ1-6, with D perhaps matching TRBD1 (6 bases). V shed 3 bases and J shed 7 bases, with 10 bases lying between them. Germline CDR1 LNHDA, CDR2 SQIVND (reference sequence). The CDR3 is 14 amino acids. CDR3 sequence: CASSIITGNSPLHF. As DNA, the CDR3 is TGTGCCAGTAGTATTATTACAGGGAATTCACCCCTCCACTTT.

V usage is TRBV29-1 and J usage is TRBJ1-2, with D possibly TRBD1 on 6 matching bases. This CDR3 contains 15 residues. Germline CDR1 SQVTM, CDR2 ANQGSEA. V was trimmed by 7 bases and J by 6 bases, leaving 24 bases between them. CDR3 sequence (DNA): TGCAGCGCTCTGACCAGGGGAACCCTCCTGGATGGCTACACCTTC. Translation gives CSALTRGTLLDGYTF.

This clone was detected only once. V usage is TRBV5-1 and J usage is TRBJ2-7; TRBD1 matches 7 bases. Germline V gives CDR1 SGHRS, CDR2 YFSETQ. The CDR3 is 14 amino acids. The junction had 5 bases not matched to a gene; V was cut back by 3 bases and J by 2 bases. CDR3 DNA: TGCGCCAGCAGCTACACAGGGGACCCCTACGAGCAGTACTTC. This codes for CASSYTGDPYEQYF.